These 18 T cell receptor beta chains originate from one sample sequenced in a study of blood T cell repertoires in COVID-19. Libraries were prepared by immunoSEQ multiplex PCR; TCRdb keeps only in-frame clonotypes and omits some of them. The data contain around 60,000 clones, over 75% of them singletons. Sequenced sample: peripheral blood. These receptors were taken from a man aged 70-80 years with acute or convalescent COVID-19.

The rearrangement joins TRBV6-1 to TRBJ2-7; D gene ambiguous. The CDR3 covers 15 residues. V dropped 1 base and J dropped 0 bases, with 10 bases sitting between them. In germline, CDR1 is MNHNS, CDR2 SASEGT. The CDR3 sequence is CASSEVAGSSYEQYF. The CDR3, as DNA: TGTGCCAGCAGTGAAGTTGCAGGTAGCTCCTACGAGCAGTACTTC.

The genes are TRBV7-2 and TRBJ1-5; D perhaps matches TRBD1 (6 bases). Germline V gene sequence: CDR1 SGHTA, CDR2 FQGNSA. V was trimmed by 3 bases and J by 6 bases, leaving 12 bases between them. The CDR3 has 14 residues. The DNA for the CDR3 is TGTGCCAGCAGCTTTCTTACAGGGTCTCAGCCCCAGCATTTT. Its translation: CASSFLTGSQPQHF.

The chain recombines TRBV24-1 with TRBJ2-3, with 8 bases identical to TRBD1. The CDR3 length is 15 residues. Unmatched junction bases numbered 4, after V lost 3 bases and J lost 3 bases. Per the germline V gene, CDR1 is KGHDR and CDR2 is SFDVKD. CDR3 coding DNA: TGTGCCACCAGTGATCAGGGGGCGCGTACAGATACGCAGTATTTT. Translated, it gives CATSDQGARTDTQYF.

The rearrangement links TRBV28 to TRBJ1-5; TRBD1 might be the D (5 bases). The CDR3 covers 16 residues. The germline V gene has CDR1 MDHEN and CDR2 SYDVKM. Trimming took 6 bases from V and 11 from J, leaving 26 bases between them. The CDR3 DNA reads as TGTGCCAGCAGCTCAAACGGTGGACGGACGCAAGGGGCCCAGCATTTT. Its translation: CASSSNGGRTQGAQHF. Together with reference TRBV28 and TRBJ1-5, the CDR3 gives the full variable domain: DVKVTQSSRYLVKRTGEKVFLECVQDMDHENMFWYRQDPGLGLRLIYFSYDVKMKEKGDIPEGYSVSREKKERFSLILESASTNQTSMYLCASSSNGGRTQGAQHFGDGTRLSIL.

This chain uses TRBV18 with TRBJ2-7, with D perhaps TRBD2 (6 bases). The germline V and J ends were trimmed by 2 bases and 3 bases, with 20 bases remaining between them. Germline values: CDR1 KGHSH, CDR2 LQKENI. The CDR3 is 17 residues long. CDR3 in amino acids: CASSPRVASVSLYEQYF. DNA of the CDR3: TGTGCCAGCTCACCAAGAGTGGCTAGCGTGAGTCTCTACGAGCAGTACTTC.

J is TRBJ1-3 and V is TRBV7-8, with D possibly TRBD1 on 6 matching bases. Germline V gene sequence: CDR1 SGHVS, CDR2 FQNEAQ. V dropped 5 bases and J dropped 0 bases, with 14 bases sitting between them. The CDR3 is made up of 16 amino acids. CDR3 sequence reads: CASSPWTVSSGNTIYF. The CDR3 DNA follows: TGTGCCAGCAGCCCCTGGACAGTGAGCTCTGGAAACACCATATATTTT.

The rearrangement uses TRBV4-1 and TRBJ2-1, with a weak D call TRBD2 (6 bases). The V gene's germline CDR1 is MGHRA and CDR2 YSYEKL. This CDR3 contains 14 residues. Deletions cut 1 base from V and 4 bases from J, with 8 bases between. The CDR3 nucleotides are TGCGCCAGCAGCCAAGGACTAGGTTACAATGAGCAGTTCTTC. This encodes CASSQGLGYNEQFF.

The chain couples TRBV5-4 to TRBJ2-1; TRBD1 is a possible D gene (5 bases). The CDR3 is made up of 17 amino acids. Trimming left V 1 base short and J 1 base short, with 15 bases between. Germline V gene lookup returns CDR1 SGHNT and CDR2 YYREEE (reference sequence). The CDR3 spells CASSLRHQGASYNEQFF. The CDR3 coding sequence is TGTGCCAGCAGCTTGCGTCACCAGGGTGCGTCCTACAATGAGCAGTTCTTC.

The chain couples TRBV7-3 to TRBJ2-3, with 10 bases matching TRBD2. This CDR3 comprises 16 residues. The trim removed 6 bases at V and 2 bases at J, leaving 8 bases unmatched. Germline lookup yields CDR1 SGHTA and CDR2 FQGTGA. The CDR3 sequence: CASRKAGLALTDTQYF. As DNA, the CDR3 is TGTGCCAGCAGGAAAGCGGGACTAGCGCTCACAGATACGCAGTATTTT.

The chain has TRBV30 and TRBJ1-5, with D hard to call. Germline lookup yields CDR1 GTSNPN and CDR2 SVGIG (reference sequence). Trimming took off 4 bases at V and 11 bases at J, with 18 bases between the two ends. The CDR3 sequence is 13 residues long. The CDR3 sequence: CAWNILRDSAQHF. CDR3 coding DNA: TGTGCCTGGAACATACTCCGGGATAGCGCCCAGCATTTT. The full variable domain, its missing parts supplied by reference TRBV30 and TRBJ1-5, is SQTIHQWPATLVQPVGSPLSLECTVEGTSNPNLYWYRQAAGRGLQLLFYSVGIGQISSEVPQNLSASRPQDRQFILSSKKLLLSDSGFYLCAWNILRDSAQHFGDGTRLSIL.

The chain combines TRBV10-2 with TRBJ2-1, with 7 bases lining up with TRBD1. J lost 0 bases, V lost 1 base, and 6 bases had no gene match. Germline V gene lookup returns CDR1 WSHSY and CDR2 SAAADI. This CDR3 contains 17 residues. CDR3 DNA sequence: TGCGCCAGCAGTGAGTGGAAGACAGGGAGCTCCTACAATGAGCAGTTCTTC. This translates into CASSEWKTGSSYNEQFF.

The chain combines TRBV3-1 (or the pseudogene TRBV3-2) with TRBJ1-6, with D perhaps TRBD1 (6 bases). The CDR3 is 18 amino acids. CDR1 and CDR2 (germline): LGHDT, YNNKEL (reference sequence). V gave up 0 bases and J gave up 4 bases, with 16 bases separating them. In DNA form, the CDR3 reads TGTGCCAGCAGCCAAGACTATTGGGGGGGGCCGTATAATTCACCCCTCCACTTT. Protein product: CASSQDYWGGPYNSPLHF.

This clone was seen a single time. The rearrangement joins TRBV7-2 to TRBJ1-2; no definite D call. The CDR3 spans 13 residues. V gave up 5 bases and J gave up 5 bases, with 12 bases separating them. CDR1 is SGHTA and CDR2 is FQGNSA in the germline V gene. CDR3 sequence reads: CASSPATEYGYTF. As DNA, the CDR3 is TGTGCCAGCAGCCCCGCCACAGAGTATGGCTACACCTTC.

The V and J genes are TRBV5-6 and TRBJ1-2; weak D call: TRBD1 (6 bases). In germline, CDR1 is SGHDT, CDR2 YYEEEE. V was cut by 0 bases and J by 7 bases, with 13 bases left in between. The CDR3 sequence is 14 residues long. CDR3 DNA: TGTGCCAGCAGCTTGGTGTTGGGGGCGCGTGGCTACACCTTC. Its translation: CASSLVLGARGYTF.

The CDR3 sequence is CASSQVRTGGGYTF. The CDR3 DNA reads TGTGCCAGCAGCCAAGTTCGGACAGGAGGTGGCTACACCTTC. V usage is TRBV3-1 (or the pseudogene TRBV3-2) and J usage is TRBJ1-2; 7 bases are shared with TRBD1. The J segment lost 7 bases and the V segment lost 1 base, leaving 6 bases of the junction unmatched. The germline CDR1 and CDR2 sequences are LGHDT and YNNKEL (reference sequence). This CDR3 has 14 residues.

The chain carries TRBV5-1 and TRBJ2-1; TRBD2 agrees at 11 bases. The CDR3 is made up of 16 amino acids. Germline CDR1 reads SGHRS; CDR2 reads YFSETQ. V dropped 4 bases and J dropped 2; count of bases not matched to a gene: 5. CDR3: CASSTSSGGTYNEQFF. As DNA, the CDR3 is TGCGCCAGCAGCACATCTAGCGGGGGGACCTACAATGAGCAGTTCTTC.

The CDR3 region is CASSMAGRSSGANVLTF. For the CDR3, the DNA is TGTGCCAGTAGTATGGCGGGTCGAAGCTCTGGGGCCAACGTCCTGACTTTC. J is TRBJ2-6 and V is TRBV19; possibly TRBD2 for D (5 bases). Germline V CDR1 and CDR2: LNHDA, SQIVND (reference sequence). The CDR3 loop spans 17 amino acids. V gave up 3 bases and J gave up 0 bases, with 12 bases separating them.

V usage is TRBV18 and J usage is TRBJ2-5, with 8 nucleotides matching TRBD1. CDR3 length: 18 amino acids. Germline CDR1 KGHSH, CDR2 LQKENI. With 0 bases clipped from V and 5 bases from J, the junction kept 14 bases outside the gene matches. The CDR3 DNA sequence: TGTGCCAGCTCACCACCGGTCGGACAGGGAAAAGAATGGGAGACCCAGTACTTC. Translation gives CASSPPVGQGKEWETQYF.